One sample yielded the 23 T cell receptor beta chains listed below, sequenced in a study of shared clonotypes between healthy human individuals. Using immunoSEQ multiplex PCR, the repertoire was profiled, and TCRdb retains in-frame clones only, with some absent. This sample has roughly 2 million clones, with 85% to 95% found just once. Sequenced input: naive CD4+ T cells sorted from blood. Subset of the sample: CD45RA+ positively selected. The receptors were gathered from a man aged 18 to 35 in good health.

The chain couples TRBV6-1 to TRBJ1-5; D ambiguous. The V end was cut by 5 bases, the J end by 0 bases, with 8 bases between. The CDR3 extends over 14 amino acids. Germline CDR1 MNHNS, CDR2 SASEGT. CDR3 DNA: TGTGCCAGCAGTTCCTGGTATAGCAATCAGCCCCAGCATTTT. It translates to CASSSWYSNQPQHF.

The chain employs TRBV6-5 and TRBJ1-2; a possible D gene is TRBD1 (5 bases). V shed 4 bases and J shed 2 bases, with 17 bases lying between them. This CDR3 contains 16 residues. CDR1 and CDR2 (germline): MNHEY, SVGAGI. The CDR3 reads CASSFRTQGSNYGYTF. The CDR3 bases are TGTGCCAGCAGTTTCAGGACCCAGGGATCGAACTATGGCTACACCTTC.

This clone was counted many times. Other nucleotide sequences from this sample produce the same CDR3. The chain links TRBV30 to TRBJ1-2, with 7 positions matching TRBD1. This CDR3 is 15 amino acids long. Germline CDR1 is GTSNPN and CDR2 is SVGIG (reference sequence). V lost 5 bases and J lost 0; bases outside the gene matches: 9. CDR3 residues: CAWVDRAAANYGYTF. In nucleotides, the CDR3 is TGTGCCTGGGTTGACAGGGCAGCTGCTAACTATGGCTACACCTTC.

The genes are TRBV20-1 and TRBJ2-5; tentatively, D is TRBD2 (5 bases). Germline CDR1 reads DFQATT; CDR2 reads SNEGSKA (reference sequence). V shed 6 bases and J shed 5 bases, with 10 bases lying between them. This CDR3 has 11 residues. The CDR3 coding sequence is TGCAGTGCCAAGCGGTCGGAGACCCAGTACTTC. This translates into CSAKRSETQYF.

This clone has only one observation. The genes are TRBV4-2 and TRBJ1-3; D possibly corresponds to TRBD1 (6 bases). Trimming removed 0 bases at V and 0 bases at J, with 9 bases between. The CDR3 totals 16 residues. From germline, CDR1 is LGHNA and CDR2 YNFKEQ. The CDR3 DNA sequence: TGTGCCAGCAGCCAAGATGCAGGGGTCTCTGGAAACACCATATATTTT. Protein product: CASSQDAGVSGNTIYF.

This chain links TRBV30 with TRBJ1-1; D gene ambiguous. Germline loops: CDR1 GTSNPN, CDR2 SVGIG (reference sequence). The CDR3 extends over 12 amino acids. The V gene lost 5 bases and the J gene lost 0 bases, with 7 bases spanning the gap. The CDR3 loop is CAWALLNTEAFF. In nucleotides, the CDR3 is TGTGCCTGGGCCTTACTGAACACTGAAGCTTTCTTT.

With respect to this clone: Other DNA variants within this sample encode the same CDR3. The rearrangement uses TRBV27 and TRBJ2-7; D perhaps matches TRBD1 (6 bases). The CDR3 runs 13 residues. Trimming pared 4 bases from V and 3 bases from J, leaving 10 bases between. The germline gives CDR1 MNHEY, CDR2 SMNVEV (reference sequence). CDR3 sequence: CASSSVDSYEQYF. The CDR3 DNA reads TGTGCCAGCAGTTCCGTGGACAGCTACGAGCAGTACTTC.

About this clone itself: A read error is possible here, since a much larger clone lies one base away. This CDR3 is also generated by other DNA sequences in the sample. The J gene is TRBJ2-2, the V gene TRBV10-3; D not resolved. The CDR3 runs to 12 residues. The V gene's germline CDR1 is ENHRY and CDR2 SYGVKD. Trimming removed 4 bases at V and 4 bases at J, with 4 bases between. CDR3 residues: CAISGGTGELFF. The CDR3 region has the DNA TGTGCCATCAGTGGGGGCACCGGGGAGCTGTTTTTT.

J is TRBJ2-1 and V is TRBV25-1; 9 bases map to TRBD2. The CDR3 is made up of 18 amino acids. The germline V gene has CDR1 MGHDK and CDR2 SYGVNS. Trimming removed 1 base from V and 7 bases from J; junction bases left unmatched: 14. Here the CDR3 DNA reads TGTGCCAGCAGTGAATTCGTTGGGGCGGGAGGGCCGGGGAATGAGCAGTTCTTC. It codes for CASSEFVGAGGPGNEQFF. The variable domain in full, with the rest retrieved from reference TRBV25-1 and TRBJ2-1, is EADIYQTPRYLVIGTGKKITLECSQTMGHDKMYWYQQDPGMELHLIHYSYGVNSTEKGDLSSESTVSRIRTEHFPLTLESARPSHTSQYLCASSEFVGAGGPGNEQFFGPGTRLTVL.

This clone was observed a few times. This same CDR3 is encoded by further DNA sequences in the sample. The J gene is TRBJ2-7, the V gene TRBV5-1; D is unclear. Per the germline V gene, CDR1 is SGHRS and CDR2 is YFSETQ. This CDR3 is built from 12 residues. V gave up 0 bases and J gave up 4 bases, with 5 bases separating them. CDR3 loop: CASSLDLYEQYF. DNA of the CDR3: TGCGCCAGCAGCTTGGACCTTTACGAGCAGTACTTC.

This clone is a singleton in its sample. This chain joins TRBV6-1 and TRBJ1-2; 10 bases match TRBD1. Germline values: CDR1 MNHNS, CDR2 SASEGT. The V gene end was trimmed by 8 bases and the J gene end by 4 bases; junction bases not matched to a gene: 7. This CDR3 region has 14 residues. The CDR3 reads CASQDRTGGYGYTF. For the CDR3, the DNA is TGTGCCAGCCAGGATCGGACAGGGGGCTATGGCTACACCTTC.

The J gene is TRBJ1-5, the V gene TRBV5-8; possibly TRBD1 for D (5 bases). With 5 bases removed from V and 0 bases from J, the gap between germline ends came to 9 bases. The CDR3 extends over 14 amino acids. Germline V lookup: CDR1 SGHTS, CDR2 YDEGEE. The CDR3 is CASRGGASNQPQHF. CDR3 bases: TGTGCCAGCAGAGGTGGGGCTAGCAATCAGCCCCAGCATTTT.

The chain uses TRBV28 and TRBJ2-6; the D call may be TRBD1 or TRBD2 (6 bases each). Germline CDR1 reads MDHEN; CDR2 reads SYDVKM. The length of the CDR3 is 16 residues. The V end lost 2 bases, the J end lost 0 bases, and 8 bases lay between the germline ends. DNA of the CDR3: TGTGCCAGCAGTTTAGAGGGGGGCTCTGGGGCCAACGTCCTGACTTTC. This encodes CASSLEGGSGANVLTF.

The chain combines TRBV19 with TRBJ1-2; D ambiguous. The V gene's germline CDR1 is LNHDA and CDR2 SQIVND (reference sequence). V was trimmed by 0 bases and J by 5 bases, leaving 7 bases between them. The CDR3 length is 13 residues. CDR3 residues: CASSIEPEYGYTF. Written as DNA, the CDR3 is TGTGCCAGTAGTATAGAACCGGAGTATGGCTACACCTTC.

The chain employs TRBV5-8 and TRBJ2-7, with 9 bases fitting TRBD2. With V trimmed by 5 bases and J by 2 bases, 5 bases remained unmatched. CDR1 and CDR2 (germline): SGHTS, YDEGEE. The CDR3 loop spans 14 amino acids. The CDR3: CASRLAGDTYEQYF. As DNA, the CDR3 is TGTGCCAGCAGATTAGCGGGGGACACCTACGAGCAGTACTTC.

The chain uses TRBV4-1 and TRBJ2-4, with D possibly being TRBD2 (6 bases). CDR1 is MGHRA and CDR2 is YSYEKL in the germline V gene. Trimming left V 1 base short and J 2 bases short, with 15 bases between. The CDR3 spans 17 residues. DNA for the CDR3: TGCGCCAGCAGCCAAGTGCGGGGCGCCAACTCCAAAAACATTCAGTACTTC. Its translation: CASSQVRGANSKNIQYF.

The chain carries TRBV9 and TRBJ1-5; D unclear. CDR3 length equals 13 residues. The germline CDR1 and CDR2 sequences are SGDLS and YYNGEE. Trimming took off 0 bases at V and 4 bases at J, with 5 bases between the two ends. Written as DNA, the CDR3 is TGTGCCAGCAGCGTAGGTCTAAATCAGCCCCAGCATTTT. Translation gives CASSVGLNQPQHF.

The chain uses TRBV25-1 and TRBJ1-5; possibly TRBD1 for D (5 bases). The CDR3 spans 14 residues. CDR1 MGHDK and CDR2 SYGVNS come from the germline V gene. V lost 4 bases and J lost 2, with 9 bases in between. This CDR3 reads CASSGGAGNQPQHF. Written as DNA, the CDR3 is TGTGCCAGCAGTGGAGGGGCAGGCAATCAGCCCCAGCATTTT. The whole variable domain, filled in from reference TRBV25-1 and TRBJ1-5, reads EADIYQTPRYLVIGTGKKITLECSQTMGHDKMYWYQQDPGMELHLIHYSYGVNSTEKGDLSSESTVSRIRTEHFPLTLESARPSHTSQYLCASSGGAGNQPQHFGDGTRLSIL.

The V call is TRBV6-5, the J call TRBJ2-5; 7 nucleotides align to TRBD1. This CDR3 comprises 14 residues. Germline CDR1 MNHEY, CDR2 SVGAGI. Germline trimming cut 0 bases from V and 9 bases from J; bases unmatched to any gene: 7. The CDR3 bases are TGTGCCAGCAGTTACTCCTTCGGACAGGTTGCCCAGTACTTC. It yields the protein CASSYSFGQVAQYF.

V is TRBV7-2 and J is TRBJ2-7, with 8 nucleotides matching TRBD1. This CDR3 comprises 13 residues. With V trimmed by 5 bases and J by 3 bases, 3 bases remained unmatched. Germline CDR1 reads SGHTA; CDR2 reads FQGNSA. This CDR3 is CASSPDRGYEQYF. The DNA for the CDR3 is TGTGCCAGCAGCCCAGACAGGGGCTACGAGCAGTACTTC.

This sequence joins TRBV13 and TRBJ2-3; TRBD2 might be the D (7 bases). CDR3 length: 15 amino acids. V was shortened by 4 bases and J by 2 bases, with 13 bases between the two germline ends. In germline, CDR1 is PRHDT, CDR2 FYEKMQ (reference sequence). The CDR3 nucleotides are TGTGCCAGCAGCTCAGACCGGGGGGCCACAGATACGCAGTATTTT. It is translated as CASSSDRGATDTQYF.

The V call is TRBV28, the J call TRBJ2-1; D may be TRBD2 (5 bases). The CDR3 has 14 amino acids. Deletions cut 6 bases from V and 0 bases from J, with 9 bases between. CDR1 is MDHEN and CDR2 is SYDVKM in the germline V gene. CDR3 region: CASRGGLSYNEQFF. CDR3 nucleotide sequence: TGTGCCAGCAGGGGCGGACTCTCCTACAATGAGCAGTTCTTC.

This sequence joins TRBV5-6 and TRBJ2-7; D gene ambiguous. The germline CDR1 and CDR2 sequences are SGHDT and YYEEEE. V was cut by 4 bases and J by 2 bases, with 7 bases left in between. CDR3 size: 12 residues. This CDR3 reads CASSTRAYEQYF. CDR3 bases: TGTGCCAGCAGCACCCGAGCCTACGAGCAGTACTTC.